This T cell receptor (beta chain) was sequenced during a study of blood T cell repertoires in COVID-19. Study at large: In each case, the material was cDNA or gDNA derived from T cells, B-cell-depleted T cells, or PBMCs.

TCRdb's table, derived via immunoSEQ multiplex PCR, lists solely in-frame clones and lacks some. The table records about 150,000 clones, approximately 87% of them present only once. The CDR3 sequence is 14 residues long. The germline V gene has CDR1 ENHRY and CDR2 SYGVKD. The ends lost 4 bases at V and 6 bases at J; junction bases unmatched: 2. This chain joins TRBV10-3 and TRBJ1-5; 11 bases line up with TRBD1. The receptor's source is a man in his fifties with active COVID-19. The sample consisted of peripheral blood. CDR3 loop: CAISGTGGGQPQHF. The CDR3 DNA reads as TGTGCCATCAGTGGGACAGGGGGCGGTCAGCCCCAGCATTTT.